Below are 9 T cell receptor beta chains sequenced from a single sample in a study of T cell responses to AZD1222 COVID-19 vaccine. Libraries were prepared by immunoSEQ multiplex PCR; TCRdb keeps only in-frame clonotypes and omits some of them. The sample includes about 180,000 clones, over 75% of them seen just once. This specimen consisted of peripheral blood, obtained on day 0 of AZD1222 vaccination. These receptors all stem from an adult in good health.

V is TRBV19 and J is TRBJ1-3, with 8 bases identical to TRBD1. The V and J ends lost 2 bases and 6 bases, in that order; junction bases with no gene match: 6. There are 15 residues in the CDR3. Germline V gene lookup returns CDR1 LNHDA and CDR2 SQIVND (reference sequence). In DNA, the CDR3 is TGTGCCAGTAGTATAATGGGGACAGGAAAAAACACCATATATTTT. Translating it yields CASSIMGTGKNTIYF.

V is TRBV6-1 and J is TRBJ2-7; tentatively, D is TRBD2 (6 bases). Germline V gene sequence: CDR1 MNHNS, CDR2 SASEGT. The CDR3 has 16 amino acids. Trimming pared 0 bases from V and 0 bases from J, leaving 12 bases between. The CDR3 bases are TGTGCCAGCAGTGAAGCCCCCGGGGGTAGCTCCTACGAGCAGTACGTC. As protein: CASSEAPGGSSYEQYV.

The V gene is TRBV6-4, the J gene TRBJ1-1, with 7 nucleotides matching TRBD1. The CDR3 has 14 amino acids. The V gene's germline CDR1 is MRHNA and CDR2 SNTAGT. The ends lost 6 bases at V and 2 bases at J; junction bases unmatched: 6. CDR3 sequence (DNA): TGTGCCAGCAGCACAGGGGTCGGAAACACTGAAGCTTTCTTT. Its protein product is CASSTGVGNTEAFF.

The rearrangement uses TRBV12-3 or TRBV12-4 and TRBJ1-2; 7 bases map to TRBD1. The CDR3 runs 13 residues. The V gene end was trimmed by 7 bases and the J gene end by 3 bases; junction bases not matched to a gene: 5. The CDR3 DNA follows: TGTGCCAGCAAGAGGGGACAGCACTATGGCTACACCTTC. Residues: CASKRGQHYGYTF.

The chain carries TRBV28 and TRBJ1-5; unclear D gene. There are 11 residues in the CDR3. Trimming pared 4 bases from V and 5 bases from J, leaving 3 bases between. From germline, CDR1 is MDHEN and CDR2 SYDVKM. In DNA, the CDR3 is TGTGCCAGCAGTTATGATCAGCCCCAGCATTTT. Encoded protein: CASSYDQPQHF.

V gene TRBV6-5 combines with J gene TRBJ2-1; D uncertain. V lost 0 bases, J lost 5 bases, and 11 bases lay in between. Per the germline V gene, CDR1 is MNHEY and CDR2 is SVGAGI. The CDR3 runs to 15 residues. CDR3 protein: CASSYSPLRDNEQFF. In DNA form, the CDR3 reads TGTGCCAGCAGTTACTCCCCTCTCCGTGACAATGAGCAGTTCTTC.

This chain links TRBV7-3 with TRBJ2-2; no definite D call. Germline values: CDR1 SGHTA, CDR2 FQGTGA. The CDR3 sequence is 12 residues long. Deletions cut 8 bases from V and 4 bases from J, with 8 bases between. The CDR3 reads CASSDVTGELFF. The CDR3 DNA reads TGTGCCAGCTCCGATGTCACCGGGGAGCTGTTTTTT.

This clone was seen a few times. This CDR3 is CASSYSLGSGTEAFF. The CDR3 DNA reads TGTGCCAGCAGTTACTCGTTAGGGAGTGGGACTGAAGCTTTCTTT. The J gene is TRBJ1-1, the V gene TRBV6-5, with unresolved D. V was clipped by 0 bases and J by 5 bases, with 13 bases between them. Germline V lookup: CDR1 MNHEY, CDR2 SVGAGI. The CDR3 runs to 15 residues.

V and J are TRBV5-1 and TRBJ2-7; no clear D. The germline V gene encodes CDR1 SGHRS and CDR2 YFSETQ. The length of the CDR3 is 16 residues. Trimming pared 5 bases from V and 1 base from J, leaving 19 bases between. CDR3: CASSPELGSGSYEQYV. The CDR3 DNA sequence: TGCGCCAGCAGTCCTGAGTTGGGGTCCGGGTCCTACGAGCAGTACGTC.